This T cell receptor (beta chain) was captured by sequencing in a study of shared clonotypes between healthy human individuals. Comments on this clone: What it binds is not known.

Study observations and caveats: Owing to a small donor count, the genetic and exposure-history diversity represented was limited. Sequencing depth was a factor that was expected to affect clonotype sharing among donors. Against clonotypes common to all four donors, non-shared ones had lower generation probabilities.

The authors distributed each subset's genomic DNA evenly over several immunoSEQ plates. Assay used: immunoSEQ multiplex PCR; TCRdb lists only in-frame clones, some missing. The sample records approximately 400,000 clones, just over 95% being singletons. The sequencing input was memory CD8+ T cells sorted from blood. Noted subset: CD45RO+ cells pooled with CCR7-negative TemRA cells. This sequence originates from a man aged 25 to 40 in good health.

This chain's CDR3 is CASSAGPPYEQYF. CDR3 nucleotide sequence: TGTGCCAGCTCTGCGGGACCCCCCTACGAGCAGTACTTC. This sequence joins TRBV28 and TRBJ2-7; perhaps TRBD2 as D (6 bases). Trimming cost V 8 bases and J 2 bases, with 13 bases left between them. Germline CDR1 is MDHEN and CDR2 is SYDVKM. The CDR3 contains 13 residues.